Included here is one T cell receptor beta chain sequence, with context. Authors' data handling: Scientists estimated how many nucleated cells there were by amplifying reference gene primers. Here immunoSEQ multiplex PCR was the method, and the copy in TCRdb shows in-frame clones only, minus some. The DNA was the basis for D and trimming; V, J and clone size are from that table. The sample shows about 78,000 clones, more than 75% of them seen only once. This entry is derived from a study of blood T cell repertoires in COVID-19. The sample was peripheral blood. The TCR comes from a man between 45 and 60 years old with active or convalescent COVID-19.

The CDR3 reads CASSLGAGETQYF. CDR3 coding DNA: TGCGCCAGCAGCTTGGGGGCAGGGGAGACCCAGTACTTC. The V call is TRBV5-1, the J call TRBJ2-5; D is perhaps TRBD1 (5 bases). CDR3 length: 13 residues. V lost 0 bases, J lost 5 bases, and 8 bases lay in between. Germline values: CDR1 SGHRS, CDR2 YFSETQ.